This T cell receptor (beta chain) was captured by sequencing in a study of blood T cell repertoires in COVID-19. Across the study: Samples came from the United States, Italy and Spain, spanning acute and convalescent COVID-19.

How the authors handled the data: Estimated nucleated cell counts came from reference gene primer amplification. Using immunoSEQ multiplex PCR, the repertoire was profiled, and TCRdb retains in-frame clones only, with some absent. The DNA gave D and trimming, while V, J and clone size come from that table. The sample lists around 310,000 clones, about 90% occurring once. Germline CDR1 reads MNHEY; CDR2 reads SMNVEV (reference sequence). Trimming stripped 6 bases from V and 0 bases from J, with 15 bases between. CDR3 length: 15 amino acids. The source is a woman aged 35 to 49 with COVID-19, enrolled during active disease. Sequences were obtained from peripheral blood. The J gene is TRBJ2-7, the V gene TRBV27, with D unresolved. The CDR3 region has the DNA TGTGCCAGCAGCGGTACAGCCTTTAGCTCCTACGAGCAGTACTTC. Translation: CASSGTAFSSYEQYF.